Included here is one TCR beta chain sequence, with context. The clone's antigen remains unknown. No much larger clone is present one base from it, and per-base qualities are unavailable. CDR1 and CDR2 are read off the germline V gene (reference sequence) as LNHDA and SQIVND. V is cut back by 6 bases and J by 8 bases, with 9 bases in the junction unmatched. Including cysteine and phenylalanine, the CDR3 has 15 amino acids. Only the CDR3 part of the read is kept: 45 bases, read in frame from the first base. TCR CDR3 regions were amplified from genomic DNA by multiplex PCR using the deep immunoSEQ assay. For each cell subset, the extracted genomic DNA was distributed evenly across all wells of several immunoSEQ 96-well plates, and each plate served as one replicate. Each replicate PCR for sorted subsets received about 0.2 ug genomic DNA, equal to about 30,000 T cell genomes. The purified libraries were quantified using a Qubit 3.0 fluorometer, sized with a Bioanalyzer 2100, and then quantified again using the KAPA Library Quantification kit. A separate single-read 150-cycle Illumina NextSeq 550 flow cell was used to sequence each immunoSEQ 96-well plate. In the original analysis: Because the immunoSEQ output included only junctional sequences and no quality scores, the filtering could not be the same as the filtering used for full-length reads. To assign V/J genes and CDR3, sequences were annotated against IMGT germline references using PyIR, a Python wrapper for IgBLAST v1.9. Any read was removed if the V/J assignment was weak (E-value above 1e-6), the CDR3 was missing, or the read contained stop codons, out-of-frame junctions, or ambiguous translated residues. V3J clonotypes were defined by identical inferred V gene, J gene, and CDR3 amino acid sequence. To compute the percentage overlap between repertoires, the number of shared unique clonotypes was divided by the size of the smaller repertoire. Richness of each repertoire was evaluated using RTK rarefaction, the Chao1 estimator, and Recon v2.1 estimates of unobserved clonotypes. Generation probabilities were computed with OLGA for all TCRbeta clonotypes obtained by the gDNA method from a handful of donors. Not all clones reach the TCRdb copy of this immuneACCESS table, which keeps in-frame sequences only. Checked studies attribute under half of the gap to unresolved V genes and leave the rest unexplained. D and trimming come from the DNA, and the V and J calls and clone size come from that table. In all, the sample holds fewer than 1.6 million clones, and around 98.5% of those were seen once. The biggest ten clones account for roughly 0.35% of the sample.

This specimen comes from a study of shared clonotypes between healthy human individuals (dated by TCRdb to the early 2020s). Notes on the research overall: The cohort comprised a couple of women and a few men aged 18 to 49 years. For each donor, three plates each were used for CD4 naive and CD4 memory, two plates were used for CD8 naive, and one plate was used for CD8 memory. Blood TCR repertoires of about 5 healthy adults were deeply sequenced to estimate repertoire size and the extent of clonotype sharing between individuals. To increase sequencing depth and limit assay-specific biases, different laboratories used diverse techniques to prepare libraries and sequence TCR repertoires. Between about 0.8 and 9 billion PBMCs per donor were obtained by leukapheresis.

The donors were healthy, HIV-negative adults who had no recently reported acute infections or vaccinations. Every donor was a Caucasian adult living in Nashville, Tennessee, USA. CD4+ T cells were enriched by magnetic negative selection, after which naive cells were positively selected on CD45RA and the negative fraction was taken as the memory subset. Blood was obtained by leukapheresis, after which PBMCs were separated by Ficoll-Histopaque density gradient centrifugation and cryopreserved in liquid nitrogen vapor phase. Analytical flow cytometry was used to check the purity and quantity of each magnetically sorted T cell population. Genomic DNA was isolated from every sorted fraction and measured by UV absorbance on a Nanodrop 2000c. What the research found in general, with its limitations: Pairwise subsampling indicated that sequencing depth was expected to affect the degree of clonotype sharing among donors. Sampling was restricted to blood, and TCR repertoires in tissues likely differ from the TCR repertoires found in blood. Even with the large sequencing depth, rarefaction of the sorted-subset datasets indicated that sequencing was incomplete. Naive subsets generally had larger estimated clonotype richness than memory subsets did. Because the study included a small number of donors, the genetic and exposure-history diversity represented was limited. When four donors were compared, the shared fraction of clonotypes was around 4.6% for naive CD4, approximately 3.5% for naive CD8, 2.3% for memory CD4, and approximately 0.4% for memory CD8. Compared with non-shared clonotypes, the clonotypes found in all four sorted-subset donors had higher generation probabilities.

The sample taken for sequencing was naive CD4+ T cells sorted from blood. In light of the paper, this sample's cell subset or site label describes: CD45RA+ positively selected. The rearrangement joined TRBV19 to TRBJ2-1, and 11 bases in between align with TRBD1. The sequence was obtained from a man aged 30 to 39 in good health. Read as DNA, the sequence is TGTGCCAGTAGGAAACCGGGACAGGGGGGGGATGAGCAGTTCTTC. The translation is CASRKPGQGGDEQFF.